Below, one T cell receptor (beta chain) is given with its context. Germline values: CDR1 MGHRA, CDR2 YSYEKL. V lost 1 base to trimming and J lost 4 bases, with 8 bases between them. This CDR3 contains 13 residues. Cohorts were assigned according to the clinical history that participants reported. This specimen comes from a study of blood T cell repertoires in COVID-19. Profiling relied on immunoSEQ multiplex PCR, and the TCRdb table lists in-frame clones only, not all of them. The sample consists of approximately 500,000 clones, over 75% of them appearing once. The receptor comes from a woman aged 35 to 49 who had recovered from COVID-19. The specimen sequenced was PBMCs or T cells enriched from blood (not recorded which). The chain links TRBV4-1 to TRBJ2-7, with a possible D match to TRBD1 (5 bases). CDR3 residues: CASSQVQAYEQYF. The DNA for the CDR3 is TGCGCCAGCAGCCAAGTACAGGCGTACGAGCAGTACTTC.